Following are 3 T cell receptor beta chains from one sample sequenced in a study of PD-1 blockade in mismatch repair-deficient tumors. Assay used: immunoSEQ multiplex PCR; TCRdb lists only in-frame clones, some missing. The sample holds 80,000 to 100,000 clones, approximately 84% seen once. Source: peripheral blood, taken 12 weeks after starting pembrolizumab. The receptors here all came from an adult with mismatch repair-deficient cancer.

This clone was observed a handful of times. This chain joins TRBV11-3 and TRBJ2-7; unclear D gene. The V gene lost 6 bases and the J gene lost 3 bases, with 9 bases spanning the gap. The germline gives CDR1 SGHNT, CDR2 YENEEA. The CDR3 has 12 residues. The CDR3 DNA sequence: TGTGCCAGCAGTCATGGGGACTACGAGCAGTACTTC. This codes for CASSHGDYEQYF.

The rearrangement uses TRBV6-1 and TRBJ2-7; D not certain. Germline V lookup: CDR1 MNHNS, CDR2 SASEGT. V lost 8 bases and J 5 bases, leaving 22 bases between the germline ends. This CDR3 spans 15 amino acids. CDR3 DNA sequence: TGTGCCAGCCACCAAGACGACATTGGGTTCGACGAGCAGTACTTC. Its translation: CASHQDDIGFDEQYF.

The CDR3 region has the DNA TGTGCCAGCAGCCCCCAGGATGGCAGGGATGTCTCTGGGGCCAACGTCCTGACTTTC. This sequence encodes CASSPQDGRDVSGANVLTF. This chain joins TRBV16 and TRBJ2-6; a possible D gene is TRBD1 (5 bases). V dropped 4 bases and J dropped 0 bases, with 19 bases sitting between them. Germline CDR1 is KGHSY and CDR2 is FQNENV. The CDR3 has 19 amino acids.